Listed below are T cell receptor beta chains from one sample, sequenced in a study of T cells in Graves' hyperthyroidism and ophthalmopathy. TCRdb re-derived calls from the multiplex PCR reads in MiXCR, one entry per CDR3 protein. The sample contains about 500,000 distinct CDR3 sequences, around 50% of which appear only once. The sequencing sample was made of peripheral blood or thyroid tissue (not recorded which). These receptors were taken from an adult woman with Graves' disease, either hyperthyroidism or ophthalmopathy (not recorded which). Each CDR3 is given with its conserved first and last residue. The D gene is left open where the match is weak. Expanded clones get a size class; other rows say once, few or many, or leave the size out.

clone size	D gene	V gene	J gene	CDR3 DNA	CDR3 protein
many	.	TRBV20-1	TRBJ1-2	TGCAGTGCGAAGACTGAGAACTATGGCTACACCTTC	CSAKTENYGYTF
.	.	TRBV10-3	TRBJ2-3	TGTGCCATCAGTGAGACCTCGAGCACAGATACGCAGTATTTT	CAISETSSTDTQYF
once	.	TRBV9	TRBJ1-1	TGTGCCAGCAGCGTAGCACCCGCCGCTAGCGGGACACCACAAGCTTTCTTT	CASSVAPAASGTPQAFF
many	.	TRBV10-3	TRBJ1-5	TGTGCCATCAGTGAGGGAGGTTCAGAACAGCCCCAGCATTTT	CAISEGGSEQPQHF
.	TRBD1	TRBV7-7	TRBJ1-2	TGTGCTAGCAGCTTAGCGATAGGGGGCGCAGGTCCTGGCGGCTACACCTTC	CASSLAIGGAGPGGYTF
many	.	TRBV12-3/TRBV12-4	TRBJ2-6	TGTGCCAGCAGTTTTGTACAGATCTCTGGGGCCAACGTCCTGACTTTC	CASSFVQISGANVLTF
.	.	TRBV14	TRBJ2-5	TGTGCCAGCAGCCAGCGCCAGGGGACCCAGTACTTC	CASSQRQGTQYF
.	TRBD1	TRBV6-5	TRBJ2-2	TGTGCCAGCAGTTATTTCCAGGGACAGGGCACCGGGGAGCTGTTTTTT	CASSYFQGQGTGELFF
many	.	TRBV10-3	TRBJ1-5	TGTGCCATCAGTCAAAGACAAAATCAGCCCCAGCATTTT	CAISQRQNQPQHF
many	.	TRBV10-3	TRBJ1-3	TGTGCCATCAGCTCTCGGGGGAGCTCTGGAAACACCATATATTTT	CAISSRGSSGNTIYF
many	.	TRBV9	TRBJ1-4	TGTGCCAGCAGCGTAGCCGGGACCCCGGGTGAAAAACTGTTTTTT	CASSVAGTPGEKLFF
few	.	TRBV28	TRBJ1-6	TGTGCCAGCGGTCCCACCCTCCACTTT	CASGPTLHF
.	.	TRBV7-9	TRBJ2-7	TGTGCCAGCAGCTCGAGCTCCCGTTCGGGTTACGAGCAGTACTTC	CASSSSSRSGYEQYF
.	.	TRBV7-2	TRBJ1-2	TGTGCCAGCAGTGAATCCGGGGCCCCGATTAACTATGGCTACACCTTC	CASSESGAPINYGYTF
few	TRBD1	TRBV20-1	TRBJ1-3	TGCAGTGCTGAGGACAGGGGAGACTCTGGAAACACCATATATTTT	CSAEDRGDSGNTIYF
.	.	TRBV7-9	TRBJ1-2	TGCGCCAGCAGCCCAGGGGAATACTATGGCTACACCTTC	CASSPGEYYGYTF